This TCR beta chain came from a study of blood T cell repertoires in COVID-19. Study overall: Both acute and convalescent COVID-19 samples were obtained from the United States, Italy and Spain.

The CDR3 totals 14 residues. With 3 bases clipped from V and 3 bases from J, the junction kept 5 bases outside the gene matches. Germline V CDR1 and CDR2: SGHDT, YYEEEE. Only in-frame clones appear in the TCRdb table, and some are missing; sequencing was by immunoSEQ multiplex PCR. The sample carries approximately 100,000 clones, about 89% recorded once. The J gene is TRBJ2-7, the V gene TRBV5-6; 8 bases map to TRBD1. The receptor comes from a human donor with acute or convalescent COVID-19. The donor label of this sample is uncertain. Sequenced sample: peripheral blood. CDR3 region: CASSSRQGYYEQYF. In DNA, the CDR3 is TGTGCCAGCAGCTCCAGACAGGGGTACTACGAGCAGTACTTC.